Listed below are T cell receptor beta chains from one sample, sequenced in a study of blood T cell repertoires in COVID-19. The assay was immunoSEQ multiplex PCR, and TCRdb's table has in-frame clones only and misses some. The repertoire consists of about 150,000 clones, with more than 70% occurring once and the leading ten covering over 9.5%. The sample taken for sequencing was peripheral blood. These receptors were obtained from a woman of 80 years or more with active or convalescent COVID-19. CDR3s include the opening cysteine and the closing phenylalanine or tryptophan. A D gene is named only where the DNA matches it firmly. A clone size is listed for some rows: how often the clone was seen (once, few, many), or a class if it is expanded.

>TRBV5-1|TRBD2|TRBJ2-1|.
TGCGCCAGCAGCTTGGCAGCGGGAGTAAATGAGCAGTTCTTC
CASSLAAGVNEQFF
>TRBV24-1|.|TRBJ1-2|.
TGTGCCACCAGTGACTACTCAGGGAATGGCTACACCTTC
CATSDYSGNGYTF
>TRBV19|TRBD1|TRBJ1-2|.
TGTGCCAGTAGTCAGACAGGGCCAGCTTATGGCTACACCTTC
CASSQTGPAYGYTF
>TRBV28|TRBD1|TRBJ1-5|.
TGTGCCAGCACCCAAGGCGGGGACAGGGGCTATCAGCCCCAGCATTTT
CASTQGGDRGYQPQHF
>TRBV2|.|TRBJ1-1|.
TGTGCCAGCAGACCCGGGACAAGGAACACTGAAGCTTTCTTT
CASRPGTRNTEAFF
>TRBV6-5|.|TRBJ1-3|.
TGTGCCAGCAGTTACTCGGCAGGGGTTGGAAACACCATATATTTT
CASSYSAGVGNTIYF
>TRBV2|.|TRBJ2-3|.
TGTGCCAGCAGCACGGACTCGGATACGCAGTATTTT
CASSTDSDTQYF
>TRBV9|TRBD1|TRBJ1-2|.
TGTGCCAGCAGCGCCGCCGGGACAGGAAGGACTGGAGGCTACACCTTC
CASSAAGTGRTGGYTF
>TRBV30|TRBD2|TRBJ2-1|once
TGTGCCTGGAGTGGGCTAGCGGCCGACAATGAGCAGTTCTTC
CAWSGLAADNEQFF
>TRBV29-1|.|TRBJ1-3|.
TGCAGTGTCAGCTCTGGAAACACCATATATTTT
CSVSSGNTIYF
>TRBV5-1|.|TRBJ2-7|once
TGCGCCAGCAGCTTGATCCGGGACTCGGGAGAGCAGTACTTC
CASSLIRDSGEQYF
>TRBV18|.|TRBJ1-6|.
TGTGCCAGCTCACCCCGGGGAAGTGGGAATTCACCCCTCCACTTT
CASSPRGSGNSPLHF
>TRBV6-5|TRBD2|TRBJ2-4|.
TGTGCCAGCAGTCCGATGACTAGCGAGGGAGACATTCAGTACTTC
CASSPMTSEGDIQYF
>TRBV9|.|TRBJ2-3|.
TGTGCCAGCAGTGAGGGGGGCACAGATACGCAGTATTTT
CASSEGGTDTQYF
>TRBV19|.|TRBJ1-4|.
TGTGCCGCAAGTGCGGGGTACGAGAATGAAAAACTGTTTTTT
CAASAGYENEKLFF
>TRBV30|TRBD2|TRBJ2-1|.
TGTGCCTGTACTCCGGGACTAGGTCCCAATGAGCAGTTCTTC
CACTPGLGPNEQFF
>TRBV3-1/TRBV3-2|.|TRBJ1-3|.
TGTGCCAGCAGCCCTGAGGGCGGAAACACCATATATTTT
CASSPEGGNTIYF
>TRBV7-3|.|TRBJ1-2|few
TGTGCCAGCAGCGATGGGGACATCTACACCTTC
CASSDGDIYTF
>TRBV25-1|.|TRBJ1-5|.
TGTGCCAGCAGTGGCCACGCCCAGGGGCCCCAGCATTTT
CASSGHAQGPQHF
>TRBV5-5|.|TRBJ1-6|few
TGTGCCAGCAGCTTGTTTATCGGCAGGGCCGGCGATTCACCCCTCCACTTT
CASSLFIGRAGDSPLHF
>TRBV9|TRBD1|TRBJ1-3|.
TGTGCCAGCAGCGGACAGGGCTCTGGAAACACCATATATTTT
CASSGQGSGNTIYF
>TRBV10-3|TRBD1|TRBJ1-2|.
TGTGCCATCAGTGAGTCCGGGACAGACTATGGCTACACCTTC
CAISESGTDYGYTF
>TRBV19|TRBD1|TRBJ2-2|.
TGTGCCACAACGGAACAGGGGGCGCGGACCGGGGAGCTGTTTTTT
CATTEQGARTGELFF
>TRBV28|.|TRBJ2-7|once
TGTGCCAGCAGTGTAGACACGTTCTACTCTGGCGAGCAGTACTTC
CASSVDTFYSGEQYF
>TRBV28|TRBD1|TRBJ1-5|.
TGTGCCAGCACAGGGGGAAATCAGCCCCAGCATTTT
CASTGGNQPQHF
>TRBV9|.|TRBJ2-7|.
TGTGCCAGCAGCGTAGGAGGGGGGGGCAGCGCCTACGAGCAGTACTTC
CASSVGGGGSAYEQYF
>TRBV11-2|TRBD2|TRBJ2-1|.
TGTGCCAGCAGCCTCTCGGTGGGAGGGCCCCGTAATGAGCAGTTCTTC
CASSLSVGGPRNEQFF
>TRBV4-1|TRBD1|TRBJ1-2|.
TGCGCCAGCAGCCAATTCACAGGGGACTTGGGCTTTGGCTACACCTTC
CASSQFTGDLGFGYTF